Listed below are T cell receptor beta chains from one sample, sequenced in a study of blood T cell repertoires in COVID-19. Sequencing was performed with immunoSEQ multiplex PCR; in TCRdb, only in-frame clones are kept and a portion is missing. The table lists roughly 230,000 clones, roughly 80% of them singletons, with about 6.3% in the top ten. The source material was peripheral blood. Receptors were obtained from a woman aged 60-70 years with active or convalescent COVID-19. Each CDR3 is given with its conserved first and last residue. Each record gives: CDR3 protein, CDR3 DNA, V gene, clone size, D gene, J gene. D genes are given only for firm matches. Some rows have no size entry. The others give once, few or many, or a class for an expanded clone.

CDR3aa: CASSPIRRGQFF
CDR3nt: TGTGCCAGCAGTCCCATCCGGAGGGGGCAGTTCTTC
v_gene: TRBV6-6
abundance: .
d_gene: .
j_gene: TRBJ2-1

CDR3aa: CATRQGSDTGELFF
CDR3nt: TGTGCCACCCGACAGGGGTCGGACACCGGGGAGCTGTTTTTT
v_gene: TRBV19
abundance: .
d_gene: TRBD1
j_gene: TRBJ2-2

CDR3aa: CASSDPDRVIEAFF
CDR3nt: TGTGCCAGCAGTGATCCGGACAGGGTAATAGAAGCTTTCTTT
v_gene: TRBV2
abundance: few
d_gene: TRBD1
j_gene: TRBJ1-1

CDR3aa: CASSLARGMNTEAFF
CDR3nt: TGTGCCAGCAGCTTAGCACGGGGAATGAACACTGAAGCTTTCTTT
v_gene: TRBV7-8
abundance: .
d_gene: .
j_gene: TRBJ1-1

CDR3aa: CASSRGQGHNEKLFF
CDR3nt: TGTGCCAGCTCACGGGGACAGGGACATAATGAAAAACTGTTTTTT
v_gene: TRBV18
abundance: .
d_gene: TRBD1
j_gene: TRBJ1-4

CDR3aa: CASSGWASRNEQYF
CDR3nt: TGTGCCAGCAGTGGATGGGCGTCCCGGAACGAGCAGTACTTC
v_gene: TRBV2
abundance: .
d_gene: .
j_gene: TRBJ2-7

CDR3aa: CASSPGQDSGNTIYF
CDR3nt: TGTGCCAGCAGCCCTGGACAGGACTCTGGAAACACCATATATTTT
v_gene: TRBV11-2
abundance: once
d_gene: TRBD1
j_gene: TRBJ1-3

CDR3aa: CASSFRETVGEQYF
CDR3nt: TGTGCCAGCAGCTTTCGGGAAACAGTGGGCGAGCAGTACTTC
v_gene: TRBV5-4
abundance: .
d_gene: .
j_gene: TRBJ2-7

CDR3aa: CASSEDRDEAISTDTQYF
CDR3nt: TGTGCCAGCAGTGAGGACAGGGACGAAGCTATTAGCACAGATACGCAGTATTTT
v_gene: TRBV2
abundance: .
d_gene: TRBD1
j_gene: TRBJ2-3

CDR3aa: CASSPQPISRGGAGGELFF
CDR3nt: TGCGCCAGCAGCCCCCAACCCATATCGAGGGGGGGGGCCGGCGGGGAGCTGTTTTTT
v_gene: TRBV5-1
abundance: .
d_gene: .
j_gene: TRBJ2-2

CDR3aa: CASSSSGGRDNEQFF
CDR3nt: TGTGCCAGCTCATCCTCAGGGGGCAGGGACAATGAGCAGTTCTTC
v_gene: TRBV18
abundance: .
d_gene: TRBD1
j_gene: TRBJ2-1

CDR3aa: CASSIGLAGNPDRGSYEQYF
CDR3nt: TGTGCCAGTAGTATAGGACTAGCGGGGAATCCCGACCGCGGGTCCTACGAGCAGTACTTC
v_gene: TRBV19
abundance: .
d_gene: TRBD2
j_gene: TRBJ2-7

CDR3aa: CASSLVAITDTQYF
CDR3nt: TGTGCCAGCAGCTTAGTTGCGATCACAGATACGCAGTATTTT
v_gene: TRBV7-8
abundance: .
d_gene: .
j_gene: TRBJ2-3

CDR3aa: CASSDLGSRTGLGDTEAFF
CDR3nt: TGTGCCAGCAGTGATTTGGGAAGCCGGACAGGGCTGGGGGACACTGAAGCTTTCTTT
v_gene: TRBV2
abundance: once
d_gene: TRBD1
j_gene: TRBJ1-1

CDR3aa: CAWSNNRGPGELFF
CDR3nt: TGTGCCTGGAGTAACAACAGGGGGCCCGGGGAGCTGTTTTTT
v_gene: TRBV30
abundance: .
d_gene: TRBD1
j_gene: TRBJ2-2

CDR3aa: CASRQGRYGYTF
CDR3nt: TGTGCCAGCAGACAGGGCCGCTATGGCTACACCTTC
v_gene: TRBV6-5
abundance: .
d_gene: .
j_gene: TRBJ1-2

CDR3aa: CASSLKYSGGYTF
CDR3nt: TGTGCCAGCAGCCTTAAATACTCGGGGGGCTACACCTTC
v_gene: TRBV7-3
abundance: few
d_gene: .
j_gene: TRBJ1-2

CDR3aa: CASSEFGTDHEQYF
CDR3nt: TGCGCCAGCAGTGAGTTTGGGACAGACCACGAGCAGTACTTC
v_gene: TRBV10-1
abundance: .
d_gene: TRBD1
j_gene: TRBJ2-7

CDR3aa: CASSMAGPNYGYTF
CDR3nt: TGTGCCAGTAGTATGGCGGGGCCTAACTATGGCTACACCTTC
v_gene: TRBV19
abundance: .
d_gene: .
j_gene: TRBJ1-2

CDR3aa: CASSKFRGANQPQHF
CDR3nt: TGTGCCAGCAGCAAATTCAGGGGGGCAAATCAGCCCCAGCATTTT
v_gene: TRBV21-1
abundance: once
d_gene: .
j_gene: TRBJ1-5

CDR3aa: CASSSSNRVRSPLHF
CDR3nt: TGTGCCAGCAGTTCCTCGAACAGGGTCCGGTCACCCCTCCACTTT
v_gene: TRBV6-6
abundance: .
d_gene: .
j_gene: TRBJ1-6

CDR3aa: CAIQLGGRHNEQFF
CDR3nt: TGTGCCATCCAGCTCGGGGGGAGACACAATGAGCAGTTCTTC
v_gene: TRBV2
abundance: .
d_gene: TRBD2
j_gene: TRBJ2-1